The sample holds a few counts of the clone carrying this TCR beta chain. Between the trimmed V and J ends, which lost 8 bases and 7 bases, there was a span of 15 bases. CDR1 is SGHTA and CDR2 is FQGNSA in the germline V gene. The CDR3 sequence is 13 residues long. The source of the sample is a study of blood T cell repertoires in COVID-19. Turning to the study itself: The United States, Italy and Spain were the sources of the acute and convalescent COVID-19 samples. T cells, B-cell-depleted T cells, or PBMCs provided the cDNA or gDNA that served as material.

Under the authors' procedure: The assay estimated nucleated cells by amplifying reference gene primers. Profiling relied on immunoSEQ multiplex PCR, and the TCRdb table lists in-frame clones only, not all of them. The V and J calls and clone size are taken from that table; D and trimming were inferred from the DNA. There are 85,000 to 130,000 clones in the sample; 75% to 90% occur only once, and under 30% lies in the top ten. The clonotype was recovered from a man aged 55-75 years with acute or convalescent COVID-19. V gene TRBV7-2 combines with J gene TRBJ1-3, with D possibly matching TRBD1 (5 bases). Sequenced input: peripheral blood. The CDR3 here is CASVQGRGNTIYF. CDR3 DNA: TGTGCCAGCGTCCAGGGCCGGGGGAACACCATATATTTT.